The 9 T cell receptor beta chains in this list originate from one sample, sequenced in a study of blood T cell repertoires in COVID-19. The method was immunoSEQ multiplex PCR; TCRdb's version includes in-frame clones alone and lacks a portion of them. The sample holds 80,000 to 100,000 clones, roughly 86% seen once. What was sequenced was peripheral blood. The source of these receptors is a woman in her fifties or sixties in a cohort sampled during active or convalescent COVID-19.

To note about this clone: The junction departs from the called germline gene at one end, perhaps through a read error. The CDR3 DNA sequence: TGTGCTAGCAGTCTCGGGACAGGGGGCAACGGGGAGCTGTTTTTT. Its protein product is CASSLGTGGNGELFF. The chain is built from TRBV7-7 and TRBJ2-2; TRBD1 aligns across 12 bases. The CDR3 covers 15 residues. Germline assignment: CDR1 SSHAT and CDR2 FNYEAQ (reference sequence).

The chain couples TRBV3-1 (or the pseudogene TRBV3-2) to TRBJ1-2; D remains unclear. V dropped 9 bases and J dropped 8 bases, with 13 bases sitting between them. The length of the CDR3 is 11 residues. The germline V gene has CDR1 LGHDT and CDR2 YNNKEL (reference sequence). DNA of the CDR3: TGTGCCAGTGGTGCCTCTGGCGGCTACACCTTC. Translated, it gives CASGASGGYTF.

The rearrangement uses TRBV3-1 (or the pseudogene TRBV3-2) and TRBJ1-2; D uncertain. The CDR3 runs to 15 residues. Trimming took 0 bases from V and 4 from J, leaving 12 bases between them. Germline V CDR1 and CDR2: LGHDT, YNNKEL (reference sequence). CDR3 bases: TGTGCCAGCAGCCAAGATCTTGCAGGCAGCTATGGCTACACCTTC. It yields the protein CASSQDLAGSYGYTF.

The table lists this clone with a few counts. The chain uses TRBV29-1 and TRBJ1-1; tentatively, D is TRBD1 (5 bases). The CDR3 length is 15 residues. The ends were cut back, 5 bases at V and 0 bases at J, with 16 bases in the middle. Germline V gene sequence: CDR1 SQVTM, CDR2 ANQGSEA. The CDR3 spells CSVTGLTLMNTEAFF. The CDR3 DNA follows: TGCAGCGTTACGGGACTGACGCTCATGAACACTGAAGCTTTCTTT.

The rearrangement joins TRBV29-1 to TRBJ1-2, with 7 bases fitting TRBD1. J lost 4 bases, V lost 3 bases, and 5 bases had no gene match. The CDR3 is 13 amino acids. Germline V gives CDR1 SQVTM, CDR2 ANQGSEA. The CDR3 sequence: CSVERGRSYGYTF. The DNA of the CDR3 is TGCAGCGTTGAGAGGGGGCGAAGCTATGGCTACACCTTC.

The chain carries TRBV18 and TRBJ2-3, with 7 bases fitting TRBD1. This CDR3 has 14 amino acids. The J segment lost 3 bases and the V segment lost 10 bases, leaving 10 bases of the junction unmatched. CDR1 is KGHSH, CDR2 LQKENI, per germline. The CDR3 nucleotides are TGTGCCACCCACCGGGACAGATCGACAGATACGCAGTATTTT. Its translation is CATHRDRSTDTQYF.

The chain joins TRBV30 to TRBJ2-3, with no clear D. The germline gives CDR1 GTSNPN, CDR2 SVGIG (reference sequence). CDR3 size: 15 residues. Trimming removed 0 bases at V and 4 bases at J, with 14 bases between. Written as DNA, the CDR3 is TGTGCCTGGAGTGTAGTGGGTCTCCTAGCAGATACGCAGTATTTT. This sequence encodes CAWSVVGLLADTQYF. Full variable domain (outside the CDR3, taken from reference TRBV30 and TRBJ2-3): SQTIHQWPATLVQPVGSPLSLECTVEGTSNPNLYWYRQAAGRGLQLLFYSVGIGQISSEVPQNLSASRPQDRQFILSSKKLLLSDSGFYLCAWSVVGLLADTQYFGPGTRLTVL.

This clone was seen a handful of times. This chain joins TRBV18 and TRBJ2-7, with TRBD1 identical over 9 bases. Unmatched junction bases numbered 7, after V lost 5 bases and J lost 5 bases. CDR3 size: 14 residues. The germline V gene encodes CDR1 KGHSH and CDR2 LQKENI. The CDR3: CASSNRGLEDEQYF. The CDR3, as DNA: TGTGCCAGCTCAAACAGGGGGCTCGAAGACGAGCAGTACTTC.

The chain joins TRBV7-2 to TRBJ1-5; maybe TRBD1 (6 bases). CDR1 and CDR2 from the germline V gene are SGHTA and FQGNSA. Trimming removed 1 base at V and 4 bases at J, with 8 bases between. The CDR3 has 14 amino acids. The DNA for the CDR3 is TGTGCCAGCAGCTTAGTCCAGGGGAATCAGCCCCAGCATTTT. Residues: CASSLVQGNQPQHF. The full variable domain, in which reference TRBV7-2 and TRBJ1-5 provide the parts outside the CDR3, is GAGVSQSPSNKVTEKGKDVELRCDPISGHTALYWYRQSLGQGLEFLIYFQGNSAPDKSGLPSDRFSAERTGGSVSTLTIQRTQQEDSAVYLCASSLVQGNQPQHFGDGTRLSIL.